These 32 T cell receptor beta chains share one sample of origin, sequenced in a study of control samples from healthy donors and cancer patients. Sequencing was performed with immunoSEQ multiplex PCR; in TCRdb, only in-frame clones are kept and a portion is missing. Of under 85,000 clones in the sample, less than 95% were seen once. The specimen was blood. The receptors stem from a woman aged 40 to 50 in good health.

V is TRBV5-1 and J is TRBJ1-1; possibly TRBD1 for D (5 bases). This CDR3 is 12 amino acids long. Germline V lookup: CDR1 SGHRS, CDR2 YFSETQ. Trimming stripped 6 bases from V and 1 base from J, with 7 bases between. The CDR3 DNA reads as TGCGCCAGCAAAACAGGGAACACTGAAGCTTTCTTT. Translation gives CASKTGNTEAFF.

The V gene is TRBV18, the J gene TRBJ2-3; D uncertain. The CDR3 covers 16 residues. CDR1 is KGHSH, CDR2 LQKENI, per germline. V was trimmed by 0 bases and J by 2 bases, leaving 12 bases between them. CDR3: CASSPPNQQSTDTQYF. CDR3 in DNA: TGTGCCAGCTCACCACCGAATCAACAGTCCACAGATACGCAGTATTTT.

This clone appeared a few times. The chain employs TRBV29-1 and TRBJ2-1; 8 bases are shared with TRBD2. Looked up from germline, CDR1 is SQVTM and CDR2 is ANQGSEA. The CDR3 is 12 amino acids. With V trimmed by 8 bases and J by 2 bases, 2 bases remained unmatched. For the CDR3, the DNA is TGCAGCACCGGGGGGGCCTACAATGAGCAGTTCTTC. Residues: CSTGGAYNEQFF.

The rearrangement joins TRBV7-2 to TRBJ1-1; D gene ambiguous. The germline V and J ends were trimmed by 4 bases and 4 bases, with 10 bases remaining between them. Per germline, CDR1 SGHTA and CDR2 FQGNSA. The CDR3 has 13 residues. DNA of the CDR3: TGTGCCAGCAGCTCCCTTACGGGCACTGAAGCTTTCTTT. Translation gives CASSSLTGTEAFF.

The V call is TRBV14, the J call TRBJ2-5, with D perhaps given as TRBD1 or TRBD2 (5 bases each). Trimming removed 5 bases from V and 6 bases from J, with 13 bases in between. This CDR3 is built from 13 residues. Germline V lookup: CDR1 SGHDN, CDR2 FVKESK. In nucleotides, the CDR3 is TGTGCCAGCAGCTTGGACGGGGCCAAGACCCAGTACTTC. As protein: CASSLDGAKTQYF.

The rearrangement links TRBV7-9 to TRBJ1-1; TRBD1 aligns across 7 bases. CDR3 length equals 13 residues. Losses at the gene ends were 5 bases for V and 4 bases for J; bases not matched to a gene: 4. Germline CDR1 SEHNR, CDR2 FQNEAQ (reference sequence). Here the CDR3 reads CASSTTGATEAFF. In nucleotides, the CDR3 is TGTGCCAGCAGCACAACAGGGGCCACTGAAGCTTTCTTT.

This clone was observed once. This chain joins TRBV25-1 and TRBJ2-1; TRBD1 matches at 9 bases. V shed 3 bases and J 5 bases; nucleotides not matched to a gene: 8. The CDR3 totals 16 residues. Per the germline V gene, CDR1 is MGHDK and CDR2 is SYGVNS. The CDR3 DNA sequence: TGTGCCAGCAGTGACCTCGGGCGGGACAGGGACAATGAGCAGTTCTTC. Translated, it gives CASSDLGRDRDNEQFF.

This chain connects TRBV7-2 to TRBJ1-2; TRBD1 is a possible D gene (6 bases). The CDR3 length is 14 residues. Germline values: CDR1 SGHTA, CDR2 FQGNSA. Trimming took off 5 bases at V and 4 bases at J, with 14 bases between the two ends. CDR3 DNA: TGTGCCAGCAGCGAAGGGGGGATCGGCTATGGCTACACCTTC. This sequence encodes CASSEGGIGYGYTF.

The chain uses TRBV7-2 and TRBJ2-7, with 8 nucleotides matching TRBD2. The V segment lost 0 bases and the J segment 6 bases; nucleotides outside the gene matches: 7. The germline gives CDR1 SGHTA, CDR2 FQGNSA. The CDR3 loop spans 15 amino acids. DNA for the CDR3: TGTGCCAGCAGCTTAGCGGTTTTTAGCGGGACCGAGCAGTACTTC. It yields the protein CASSLAVFSGTEQYF. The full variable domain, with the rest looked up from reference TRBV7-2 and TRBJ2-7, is GAGVSQSPSNKVTEKGKDVELRCDPISGHTALYWYRQSLGQGLEFLIYFQGNSAPDKSGLPSDRFSAERTGGSVSTLTIQRTQQEDSAVYLCASSLAVFSGTEQYFGPGTRLTVT.

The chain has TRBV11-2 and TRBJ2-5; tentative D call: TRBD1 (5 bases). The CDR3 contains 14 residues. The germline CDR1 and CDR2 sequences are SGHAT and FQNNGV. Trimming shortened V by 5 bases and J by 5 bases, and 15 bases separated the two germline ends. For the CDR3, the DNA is TGTGCCAGCAGCCCTGGGTGGGGCGAGGAGACCCAGTACTTC. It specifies CASSPGWGEETQYF.

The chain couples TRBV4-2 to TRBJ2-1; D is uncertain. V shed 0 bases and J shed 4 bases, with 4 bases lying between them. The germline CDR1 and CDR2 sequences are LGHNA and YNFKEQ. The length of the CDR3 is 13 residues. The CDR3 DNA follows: TGTGCCAGCAGCCAAGACAAATACAATGAGCAGTTCTTC. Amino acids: CASSQDKYNEQFF.

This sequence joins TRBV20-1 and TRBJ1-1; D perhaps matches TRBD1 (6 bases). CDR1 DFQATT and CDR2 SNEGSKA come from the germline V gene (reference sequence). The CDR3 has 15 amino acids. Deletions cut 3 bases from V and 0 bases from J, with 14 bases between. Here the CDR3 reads CSASAVDRVNTEAFF. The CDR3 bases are TGCAGTGCTAGTGCCGTGGACAGAGTGAACACTGAAGCTTTCTTT.

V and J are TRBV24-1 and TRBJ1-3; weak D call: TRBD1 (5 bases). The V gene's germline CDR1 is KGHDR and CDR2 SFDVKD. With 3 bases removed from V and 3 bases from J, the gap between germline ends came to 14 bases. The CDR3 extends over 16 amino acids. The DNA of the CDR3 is TGTGCCACCAGTGATGCCACTCAGGGATATGGAAACACCATATATTTT. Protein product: CATSDATQGYGNTIYF.

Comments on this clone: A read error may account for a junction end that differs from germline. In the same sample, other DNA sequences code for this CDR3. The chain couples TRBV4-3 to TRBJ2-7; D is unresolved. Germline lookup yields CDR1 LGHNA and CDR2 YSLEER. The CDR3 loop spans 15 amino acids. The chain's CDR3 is CASSQEAAFTYEQYF. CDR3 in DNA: TGCGCCAGCAGCCAAGAGGCAGCCTTTACCTACGAGCAATACTTC.

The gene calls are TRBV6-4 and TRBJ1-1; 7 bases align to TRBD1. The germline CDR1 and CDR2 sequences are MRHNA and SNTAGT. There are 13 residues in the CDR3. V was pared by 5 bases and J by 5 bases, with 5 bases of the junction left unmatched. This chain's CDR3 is CASSRQGGTEAFF. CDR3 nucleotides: TGTGCCAGCAGTAGACAGGGTGGGACTGAAGCTTTCTTT.

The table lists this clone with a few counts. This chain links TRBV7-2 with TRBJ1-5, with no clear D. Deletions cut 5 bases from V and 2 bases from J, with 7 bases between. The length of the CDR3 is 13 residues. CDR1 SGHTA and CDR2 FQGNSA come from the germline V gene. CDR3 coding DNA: TGTGCCAGCAGCCCCCACGGCAATCAGCCCCAGCATTTT. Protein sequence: CASSPHGNQPQHF. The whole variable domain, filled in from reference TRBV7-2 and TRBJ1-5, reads GAGVSQSPSNKVTEKGKDVELRCDPISGHTALYWYRQSLGQGLEFLIYFQGNSAPDKSGLPSDRFSAERTGGSVSTLTIQRTQQEDSAVYLCASSPHGNQPQHFGDGTRLSIL.

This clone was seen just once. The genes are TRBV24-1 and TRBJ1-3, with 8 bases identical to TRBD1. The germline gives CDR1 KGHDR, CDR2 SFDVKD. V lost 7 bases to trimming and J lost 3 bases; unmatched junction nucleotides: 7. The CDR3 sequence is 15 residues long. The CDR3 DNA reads TGTGCCACCAGATTGGACAGGGAAGGTGGAAACACCATATATTTT. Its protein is CATRLDREGGNTIYF.

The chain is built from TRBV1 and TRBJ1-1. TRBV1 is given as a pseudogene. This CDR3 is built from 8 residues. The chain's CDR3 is CTSIRAFF. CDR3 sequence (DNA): TGCACCAGCATTCGAGCTTTCTTT.

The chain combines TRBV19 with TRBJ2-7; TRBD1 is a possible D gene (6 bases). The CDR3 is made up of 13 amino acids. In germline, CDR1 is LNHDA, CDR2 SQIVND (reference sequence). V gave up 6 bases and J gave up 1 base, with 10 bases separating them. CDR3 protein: CASRGDKSYEQYF. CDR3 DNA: TGTGCCAGTAGGGGGGACAAGTCCTACGAGCAGTACTTC. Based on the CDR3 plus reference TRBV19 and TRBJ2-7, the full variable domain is DGGITQSPKYLFRKEGQNVTLSCEQNLNHDAMYWYRQDPGQGLRLIYYSQIVNDFQKGDIAEGYSVSREKKESFPLTVTSAQKNPTAFYLCASRGDKSYEQYFGPGTRLTVT.

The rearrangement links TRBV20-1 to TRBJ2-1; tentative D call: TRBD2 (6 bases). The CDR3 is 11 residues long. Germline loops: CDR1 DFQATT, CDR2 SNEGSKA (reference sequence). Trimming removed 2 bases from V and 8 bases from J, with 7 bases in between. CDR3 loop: CSARRRDEQFF. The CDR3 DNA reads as TGCAGTGCTAGAAGGAGGGATGAGCAGTTCTTC.

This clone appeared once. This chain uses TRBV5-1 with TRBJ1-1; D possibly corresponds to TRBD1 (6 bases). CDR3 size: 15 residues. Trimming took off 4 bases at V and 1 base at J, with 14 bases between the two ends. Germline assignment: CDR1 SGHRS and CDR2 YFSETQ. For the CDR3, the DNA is TGCGCCAGCAGCCGAGAGGGGGGCGAGAACACTGAAGCTTTCTTT. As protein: CASSREGGENTEAFF.

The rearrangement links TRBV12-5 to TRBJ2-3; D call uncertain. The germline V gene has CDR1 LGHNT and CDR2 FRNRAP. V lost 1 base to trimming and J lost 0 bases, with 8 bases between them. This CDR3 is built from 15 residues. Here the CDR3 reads CASGLDVLSTDTQYF. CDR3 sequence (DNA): TGTGCTAGTGGTTTGGACGTCCTAAGCACAGATACGCAGTATTTT.

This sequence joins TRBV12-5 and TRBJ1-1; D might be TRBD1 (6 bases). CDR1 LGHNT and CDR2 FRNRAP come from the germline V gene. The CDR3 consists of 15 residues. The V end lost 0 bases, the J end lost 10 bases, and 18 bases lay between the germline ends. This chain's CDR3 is CASGLVEGGLLVAFF. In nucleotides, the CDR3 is TGTGCTAGTGGTTTGGTAGAAGGGGGGTTACTTGTAGCTTTCTTT. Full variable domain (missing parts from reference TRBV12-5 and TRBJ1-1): DARVTQTPRHKVTEMGQEVTMRCQPILGHNTVFWYRQTMMQGLELLAYFRNRAPLDDSGMPKDRFSAEMPDATLATLKIQPSEPRDSAVYFCASGLVEGGLLVAFFGQGTRLTVV.

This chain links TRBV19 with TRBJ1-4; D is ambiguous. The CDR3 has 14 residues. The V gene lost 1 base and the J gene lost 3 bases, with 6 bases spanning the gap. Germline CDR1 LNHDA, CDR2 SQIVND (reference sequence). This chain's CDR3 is CASSIARSNEKLFF. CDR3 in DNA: TGTGCCAGTAGTATAGCGCGCTCTAATGAAAAACTGTTTTTT. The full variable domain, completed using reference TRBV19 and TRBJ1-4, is DGGITQSPKYLFRKEGQNVTLSCEQNLNHDAMYWYRQDPGQGLRLIYYSQIVNDFQKGDIAEGYSVSREKKESFPLTVTSAQKNPTAFYLCASSIARSNEKLFFGSGTQLSVL.

The CDR3 spells CASSLRQGNTGELFF. For the CDR3, the DNA is TGTGCCAGCTCACTCCGACAGGGGAACACCGGGGAGCTGTTTTTT. V is TRBV18 and J is TRBJ2-2; 7 bases agree with TRBD1. This CDR3 comprises 15 residues. J gave up 1 base and V 4 bases, and 3 bases lay outside the gene matches. Germline V CDR1 and CDR2: KGHSH, LQKENI.

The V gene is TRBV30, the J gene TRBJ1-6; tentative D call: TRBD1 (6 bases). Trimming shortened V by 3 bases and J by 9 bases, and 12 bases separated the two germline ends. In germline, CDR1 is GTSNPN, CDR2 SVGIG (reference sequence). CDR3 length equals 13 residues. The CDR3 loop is CAWRISQGSPLHF. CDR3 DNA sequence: TGTGCCTGGAGGATTTCACAGGGTTCACCCCTCCACTTT.

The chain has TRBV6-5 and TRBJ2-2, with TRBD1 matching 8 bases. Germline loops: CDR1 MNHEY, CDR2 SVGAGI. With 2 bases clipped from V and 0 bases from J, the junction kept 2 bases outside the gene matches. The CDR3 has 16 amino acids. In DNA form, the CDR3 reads TGTGCCAGCAGTTACCCGACAGGGGCGAACACCGGGGAGCTGTTTTTT. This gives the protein CASSYPTGANTGELFF.

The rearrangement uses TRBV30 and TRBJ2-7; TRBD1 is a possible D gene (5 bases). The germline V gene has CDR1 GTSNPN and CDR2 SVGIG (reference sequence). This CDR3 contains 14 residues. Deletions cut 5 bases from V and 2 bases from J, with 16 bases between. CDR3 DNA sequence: TGTGCCTGGCAGGGTTTGGGGCGCGCCTACGAGCAGTACTTC. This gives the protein CAWQGLGRAYEQYF.

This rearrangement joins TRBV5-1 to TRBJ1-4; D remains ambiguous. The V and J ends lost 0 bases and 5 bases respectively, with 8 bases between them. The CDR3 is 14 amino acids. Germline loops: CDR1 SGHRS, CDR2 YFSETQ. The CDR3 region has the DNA TGCGCCAGCAGCTTGGAGCTAGGGAATGAAAAACTGTTTTTT. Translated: CASSLELGNEKLFF. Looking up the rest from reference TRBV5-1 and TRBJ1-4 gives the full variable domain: KAGVTQTPRYLIKTRGQQVTLSCSPISGHRSVSWYQQTPGQGLQFLFEYFSETQRNKGNFPGRFSGRQFSNSRSEMNVSTLELGDSALYLCASSLELGNEKLFFGSGTQLSVL.

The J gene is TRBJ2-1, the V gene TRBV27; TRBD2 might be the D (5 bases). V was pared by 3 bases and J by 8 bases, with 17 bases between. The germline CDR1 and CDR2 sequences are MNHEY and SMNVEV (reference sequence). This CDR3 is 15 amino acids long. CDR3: CASSLFDRGRYEQFF. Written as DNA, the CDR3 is TGTGCCAGCAGTTTGTTTGACCGAGGGCGCTATGAGCAGTTCTTC.

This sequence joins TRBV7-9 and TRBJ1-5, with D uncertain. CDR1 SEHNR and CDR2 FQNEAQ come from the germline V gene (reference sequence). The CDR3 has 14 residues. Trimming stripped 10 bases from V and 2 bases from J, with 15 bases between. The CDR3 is CAIPGRDGNQPQHF. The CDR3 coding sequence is TGTGCCATCCCCGGAAGAGACGGCAATCAGCCCCAGCATTTT.

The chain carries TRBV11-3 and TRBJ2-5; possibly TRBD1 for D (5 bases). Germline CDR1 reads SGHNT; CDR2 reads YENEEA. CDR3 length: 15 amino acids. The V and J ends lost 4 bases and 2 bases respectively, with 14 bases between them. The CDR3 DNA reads TGTGCCAGCAGCTCTCCCCGGCAGGGACAAGAGACCCAGTACTTC. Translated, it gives CASSSPRQGQETQYF. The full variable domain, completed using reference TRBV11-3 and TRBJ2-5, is EAGVVQSPRYKIIEKKQPVAFWCNPISGHNTLYWYLQNLGQGPELLIRYENEEAVDDSQLPKDRFSAERLKGVDSTLKIQPAELGDSAVYLCASSSPRQGQETQYFGPGTRLLVL.